This TCR beta chain was identified in a study of T-cell reconstitution after alpha-beta-depleted transplantation in children. Molecular barcoding with unique molecular identifiers was used for the TCRbeta library. Using its own MiXCR run on the PCR reads, TCRdb lists one record per CDR3 protein. The sample includes 610,000 or so distinct CDR3 sequences, around 27% of them seen just once. Trimming removed 2 bases from V and 5 bases from J, with 25 bases in between. The germline V gene has CDR1 DFQATT and CDR2 SNEGSKA (reference sequence). This CDR3 is 18 amino acids long. The sequences come from PBMCs, collected before TCRalphabeta/CD19-depleted stem cell transplant. The J gene is TRBJ1-5, the V gene TRBV20-1, with a possible D match to TRBD1 (5 bases). The TCR comes from a boy under three years old with Wiskott-Aldrich syndrome, due to receive a stem cell transplant. CDR3 amino acids: CSARQDWGGSEFYQPQHF. CDR3 sequence (DNA): TGCAGTGCTAGACAGGACTGGGGGGGGAGTGAATTTTATCAGCCCCAGCATTTT.